A single T cell receptor beta chain is shown here with its context. This CDR3 spans 13 amino acids. Trimming removed 5 bases from V and 11 bases from J; junction bases left unmatched: 8. Germline-derived CDR1 and CDR2 are SGHNT and YENEEA. This sample was taken from a study of cytomegalovirus exposure and HLA in healthy donors. All donors participated as healthy donors of bone marrow. Donors likely had unrecorded immune exposures despite being nominally healthy when sampled. Vbeta (60) and Jbeta (13) primers were used in the PCR. Some clones are missing from TCRdb's copy, which holds only in-frame ones; the method was immunoSEQ multiplex PCR. This repertoire shows more than 200,000 clones, roughly 85% found once; its top ten account for 1.8%.

The clonotype originates from a male donor in good health and CMV-seronegative. Sequenced material: PBMCs. The J gene is TRBJ1-1, the V gene TRBV11-3, with TRBD1 matching 10 bases. In DNA, the CDR3 is TGTGCCAGCAGCCTGGGGACAGGGGCATTGGCTTTCTTT. As protein: CASSLGTGALAFF.